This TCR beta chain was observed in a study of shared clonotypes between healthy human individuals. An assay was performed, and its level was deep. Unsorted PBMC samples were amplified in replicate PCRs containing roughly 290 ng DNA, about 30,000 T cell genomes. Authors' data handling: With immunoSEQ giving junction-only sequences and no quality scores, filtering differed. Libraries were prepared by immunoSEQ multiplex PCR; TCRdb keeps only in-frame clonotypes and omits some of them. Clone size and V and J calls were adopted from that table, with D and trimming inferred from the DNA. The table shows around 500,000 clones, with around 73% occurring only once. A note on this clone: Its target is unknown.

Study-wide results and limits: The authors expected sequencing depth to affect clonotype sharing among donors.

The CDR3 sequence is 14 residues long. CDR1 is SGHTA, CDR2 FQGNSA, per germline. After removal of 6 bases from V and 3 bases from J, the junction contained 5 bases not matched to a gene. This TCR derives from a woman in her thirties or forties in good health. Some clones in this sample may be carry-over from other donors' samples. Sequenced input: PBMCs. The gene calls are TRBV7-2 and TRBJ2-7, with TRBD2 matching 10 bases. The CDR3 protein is CASRSAGGNYEQYF. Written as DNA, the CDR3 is TGTGCCAGCAGATCAGCGGGAGGGAACTACGAGCAGTACTTC.